This entry lists 16 T cell receptor beta chains sequenced from one sample in a study of blood T cell repertoires in COVID-19. Produced via immunoSEQ multiplex PCR; TCRdb's table is partial and in-frame only. The table has 200,000 to 250,000 clones, approximately 83% seen once. The source material was peripheral blood. Receptor source: a woman aged 55-69 years with acute or convalescent COVID-19.

The chain links TRBV6-5 to TRBJ2-7; TRBD1 agrees at 8 bases. V gave up 7 bases and J gave up 2 bases; unmatched junction bases: 4. The germline gives CDR1 MNHEY, CDR2 SVGAGI. The length of the CDR3 is 13 residues. CDR3 loop: CASTGQGTYEQYF. The DNA of the CDR3 is TGTGCCAGCACAGGACAGGGTACCTACGAGCAGTACTTC.

This clone was seen a single time. The chain carries TRBV6-2 or TRBV6-3 and TRBJ2-1, with 11 bases matching TRBD2. Germline lookup yields CDR1 MNHEY and CDR2 SVGEGT. The CDR3 loop spans 15 amino acids. V was clipped by 5 bases and J by 8 bases; unmatched bases: 8. The chain's CDR3 is CASSRLAGPQDEQFF. The CDR3 DNA reads as TGTGCCAGCAGTCGACTAGCGGGGCCACAGGATGAGCAGTTCTTC.

This chain uses TRBV7-8 with TRBJ1-2, with 10 bases fitting TRBD1. This CDR3 contains 14 residues. V lost 5 bases to trimming and J lost 7 bases; unmatched junction nucleotides: 7. Germline V CDR1 and CDR2: SGHVS, FQNEAQ. The CDR3 nucleotides are TGTGCCAGCAGCCGAGGACAGGGGGAGACTGGCTACACCTTC. Its translation is CASSRGQGETGYTF.

This sequence joins TRBV24-1 and TRBJ2-3; 8 nucleotides match TRBD1. The germline V gene has CDR1 KGHDR and CDR2 SFDVKD. Trimming at V came to 3 bases and at J to 7 bases, leaving 11 bases not matched to a gene. There are 16 residues in the CDR3. The DNA of the CDR3 is TGTGCCACCAGTGATATCCCCCATGACAGGGGACATACGCAGTATTTT. Translated, it gives CATSDIPHDRGHTQYF.

The chain has TRBV6-1 and TRBJ2-3; weak D call: TRBD2 (5 bases). This CDR3 contains 16 residues. Trimming left V 0 bases short and J 6 bases short, with 16 bases between. Germline V gene data show CDR1 as MNHNS and CDR2 as SASEGT. In DNA, the CDR3 is TGTGCCAGCAGTGAAGCGTCCTATGGCCGAGGGGATACGCAGTATTTT. Amino acid sequence: CASSEASYGRGDTQYF.

The V gene is TRBV21-1, the J gene TRBJ2-7; the D segment call TRBD2 is taken from the table without a DNA check. TRBV21-1 is labeled a pseudogene. The CDR3 runs to 19 residues. CDR3 DNA: TGTGCCAGCAGCTCTCCGACTAGCGGGGGGCCCTCTCCCCCCTACGAGCAGTACTTC. The encoded protein is CASSSPTSGGPSPPYEQYF.

The rearrangement joins TRBV5-6 to TRBJ1-2; TRBD1 matches at 7 bases. Unmatched junction bases numbered 11, after V lost 5 bases and J lost 4 bases. Germline V gene sequence: CDR1 SGHDT, CDR2 YYEEEE. The length of the CDR3 is 15 residues. Here the CDR3 reads CASSPLTGVGYGYTF. In DNA form, the CDR3 reads TGTGCCAGCAGTCCCCTCACAGGGGTCGGCTATGGCTACACCTTC.

This chain uses TRBV5-6 with TRBJ1-2, with 7 positions matching TRBD1. The CDR3 consists of 16 residues. CDR1 is SGHDT, CDR2 YYEEEE, per germline. The V segment lost 3 bases and the J segment 7 bases; nucleotides outside the gene matches: 15. The CDR3 DNA is TGTGCCAGCAGCTACTGGACAGGACAATCGAGGGGTGGCTACACCTTC. Its translation: CASSYWTGQSRGGYTF.

V is TRBV6-1 and J is TRBJ1-6; 10 positions match TRBD1. The ends lost 0 bases at V and 5 bases at J; junction bases unmatched: 4. The CDR3 is 17 amino acids. The germline V gene has CDR1 MNHNS and CDR2 SASEGT. The CDR3 coding sequence is TGTGCCAGCAGTGAAGCGGGGGGACAGGGGAATAATTCACCCCTCCACTTT. Its protein is CASSEAGGQGNNSPLHF.

The V and J genes are TRBV6-5 and TRBJ1-6, with 10 positions matching TRBD1. Trimming removed 6 bases from V and 10 bases from J; junction bases left unmatched: 9. CDR1 MNHEY and CDR2 SVGAGI come from the germline V gene. The CDR3 runs to 15 residues. The CDR3 loop is CASRQGQGLLSPLHF. In nucleotides, the CDR3 is TGTGCCAGCAGACAGGGACAGGGGCTATTGTCACCCCTCCACTTT.

The chain carries TRBV10-3 and TRBJ1-5; no clear D gene. The CDR3 spans 13 residues. Between the trimmed V and J ends, which lost 10 bases and 0 bases, there was a span of 10 bases. CDR1 ENHRY and CDR2 SYGVKD come from the germline V gene. In DNA form, the CDR3 reads TGTGCCACCCACACCGATAGCAATCAGCCCCAGCATTTT. Translating gives CATHTDSNQPQHF.

The chain uses TRBV7-9 and TRBJ1-1; D is ambiguous. Trimming left V 5 bases short and J 4 bases short, with 14 bases between. Germline V CDR1 and CDR2: SEHNR, FQNEAQ (reference sequence). The CDR3 length is 14 residues. CDR3 amino acids: CASSPSKTGTEAFF. The CDR3 DNA follows: TGTGCCAGCAGCCCTTCGAAAACGGGCACTGAAGCTTTCTTT.

The chain has TRBV28 and TRBJ1-5; 9 bases fit TRBD1. The CDR3 extends over 16 amino acids. Germline V gene data show CDR1 as MDHEN and CDR2 as SYDVKM. Trimming removed 2 bases from V and 9 bases from J; junction bases left unmatched: 11. As DNA, the CDR3 is TGTGCCAGCAGTTTAACCGGGACAGGGAGGGGTAGGCCCCAGCATTTT. Amino acids: CASSLTGTGRGRPQHF.

This clone has more than one count but fewer than ten. The chain carries TRBV2 and TRBJ2-5; 10 bases are shared with TRBD2. Per germline, CDR1 SNHLY and CDR2 FYNNEI. The CDR3 is 14 amino acids. With V trimmed by 4 bases and J by 3 bases, 2 bases remained unmatched. The CDR3 reads CASSALAGEETQYF. CDR3 sequence (DNA): TGTGCCAGCAGTGCGCTAGCGGGGGAAGAGACCCAGTACTTC.

The count of this clone is one. In DNA, the CDR3 is TGTGCCAGCAGCTTAGAGCGGGGGAATGAGCAGTTCTTC. Its protein is CASSLERGNEQFF. This chain connects TRBV7-2 to TRBJ2-1; TRBD2 agrees at 8 bases. With V trimmed by 1 base and J by 7 bases, 0 bases remained unmatched. Germline V CDR1 and CDR2: SGHTA, FQGNSA. This CDR3 has 13 residues.

This chain links TRBV4-2 with TRBJ2-2; the match to TRBD1 covers 8 bases. With 0 bases clipped from V and 6 bases from J, the junction kept 0 bases outside the gene matches. Per germline, CDR1 LGHNA and CDR2 YNFKEQ. The CDR3 totals 14 residues. The CDR3 here is CASSQEDRAGELFF. The CDR3 coding sequence is TGTGCCAGCAGCCAAGAGGACAGGGCCGGGGAGCTGTTTTTT.